These 5 T cell receptor beta chains were all obtained from the same sample, sequenced in a study of radiation and T cells in renal cell carcinoma. Only in-frame clones appear in the TCRdb table, and some are missing; sequencing was by immunoSEQ multiplex PCR. The sample lists around 77,000 clones, around 78% occurring once. Time point denoted: blood 4 weeks post-SBRT, at nephrectomy. The treatment is: 15 Gy SBRT to primary tumor, nephrectomy 4 weeks later. Material: blood, obtained from a patient whose treatment included radiotherapy and nephrectomy. The source is a woman in her sixties with renal cell carcinoma.

The chain uses TRBV29-1 and TRBJ2-3, with TRBD1 identical over 9 bases. Germline CDR1 and CDR2: SQVTM and ANQGSEA. CDR3 length: 14 amino acids. V lost 1 base to trimming and J lost 8 bases; unmatched junction nucleotides: 7. The CDR3 sequence is CSVEATGGAGTQYF. The CDR3, as DNA: TGCAGCGTTGAAGCCACAGGGGGCGCGGGTACGCAGTATTTT.

V usage is TRBV2 and J usage is TRBJ1-2; no definite D call. The V and J ends lost 0 bases and 10 bases respectively, with 12 bases between them. Germline V lookup: CDR1 SNHLY, CDR2 FYNNEI. This CDR3 spans 13 amino acids. In nucleotides, the CDR3 is TGTGCCAGCAGTGAAGCTACTTACCTCCCCTACACCTTC. Encoded protein: CASSEATYLPYTF. The whole variable domain, remainder taken from reference TRBV2 and TRBJ1-2, is EPEVTQTPSHQVTQMGQEVILRCVPISNHLYFYWYRQILGQKVEFLVSFYNNEISEKSEIFDDQFSVERPDGSNFTLKIRSTKLEDSAMYFCASSEATYLPYTFGSGTRLTVV.

V and J are TRBV5-6 and TRBJ2-1, with D maybe TRBD2 (5 bases). Germline CDR1 reads SGHDT; CDR2 reads YYEEEE. V was pared by 2 bases and J by 3 bases, with 9 bases between. The CDR3 totals 14 residues. CDR3 amino acids: CASSLAAYYNEQFF. CDR3 in DNA: TGTGCCAGCAGCTTAGCGGCATACTACAATGAGCAGTTCTTC.

V and J are TRBV27 and TRBJ2-7, with D maybe TRBD2 (5 bases). V shed 2 bases and J shed 2 bases, with 7 bases lying between them. This CDR3 contains 13 residues. Germline V gives CDR1 MNHEY, CDR2 SMNVEV (reference sequence). CDR3 nucleotides: TGTGCCAGCAGTTTAGGGCGGGCCTACGAGCAGTACTTC. This sequence encodes CASSLGRAYEQYF.

The rearrangement joins TRBV19 to TRBJ1-2; perhaps TRBD1 as D (5 bases). Per the germline V gene, CDR1 is LNHDA and CDR2 is SQIVND (reference sequence). The CDR3 has 16 amino acids. V was cut by 3 bases and J by 3 bases, with 17 bases left in between. The DNA for the CDR3 is TGTGCCAGTAGTATGGGAGGATTGGGACGAGACTATGGCTACACCTTC. It yields the protein CASSMGGLGRDYGYTF.